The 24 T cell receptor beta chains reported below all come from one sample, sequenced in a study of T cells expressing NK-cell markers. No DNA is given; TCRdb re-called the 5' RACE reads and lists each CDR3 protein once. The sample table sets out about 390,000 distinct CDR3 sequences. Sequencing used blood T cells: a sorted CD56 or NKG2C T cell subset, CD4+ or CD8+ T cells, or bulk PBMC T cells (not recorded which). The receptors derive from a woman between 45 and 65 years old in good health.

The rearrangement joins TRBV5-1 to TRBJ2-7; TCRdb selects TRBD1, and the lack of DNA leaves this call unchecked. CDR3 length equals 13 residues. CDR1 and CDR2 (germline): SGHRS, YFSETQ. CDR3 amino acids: CASRQTGTYEQYF.

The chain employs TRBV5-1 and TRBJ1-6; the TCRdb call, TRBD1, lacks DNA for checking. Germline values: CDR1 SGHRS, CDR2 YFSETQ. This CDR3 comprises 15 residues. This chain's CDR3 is CASSLEGHGGSPLHF.

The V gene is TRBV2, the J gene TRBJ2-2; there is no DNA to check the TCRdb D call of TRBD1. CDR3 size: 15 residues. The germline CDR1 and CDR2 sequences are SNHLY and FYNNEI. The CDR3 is CASSATGTGAGELFF.

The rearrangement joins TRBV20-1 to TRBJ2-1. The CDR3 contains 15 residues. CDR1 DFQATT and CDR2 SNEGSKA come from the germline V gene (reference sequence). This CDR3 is CSALKLASSYNEQFF.

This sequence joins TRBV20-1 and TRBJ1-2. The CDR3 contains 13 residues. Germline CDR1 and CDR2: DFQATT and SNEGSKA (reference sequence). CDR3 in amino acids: CSASQLANYGYTF.

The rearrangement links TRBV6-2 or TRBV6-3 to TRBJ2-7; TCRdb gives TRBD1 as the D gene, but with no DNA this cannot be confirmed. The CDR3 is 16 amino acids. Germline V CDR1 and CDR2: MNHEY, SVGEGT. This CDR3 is CASSSSRGGDSYEQYF.

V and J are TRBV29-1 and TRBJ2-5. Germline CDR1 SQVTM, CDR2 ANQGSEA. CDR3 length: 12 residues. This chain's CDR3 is CSVGGWMETQYF.

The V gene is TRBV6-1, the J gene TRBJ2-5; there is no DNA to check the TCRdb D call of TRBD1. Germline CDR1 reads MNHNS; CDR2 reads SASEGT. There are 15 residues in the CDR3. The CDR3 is CASQIGTGRSETQYF.

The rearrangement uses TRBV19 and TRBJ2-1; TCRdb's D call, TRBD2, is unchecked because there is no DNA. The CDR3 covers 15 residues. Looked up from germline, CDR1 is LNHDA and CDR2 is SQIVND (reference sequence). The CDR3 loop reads CASSTSGRVQNEQFF. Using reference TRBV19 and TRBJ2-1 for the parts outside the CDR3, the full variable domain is DGGITQSPKYLFRKEGQNVTLSCEQNLNHDAMYWYRQDPGQGLRLIYYSQIVNDFQKGDIAEGYSVSREKKESFPLTVTSAQKNPTAFYLCASSTSGRVQNEQFFGPGTRLTVL.

Here the CDR3 reads CAISRNSRDPLGYTF. The gene calls are TRBV10-3 and TRBJ1-2; TCRdb returns TRBD1, unconfirmable since there is no DNA. The CDR3 sequence is 15 residues long. Germline values: CDR1 ENHRY, CDR2 SYGVKD.

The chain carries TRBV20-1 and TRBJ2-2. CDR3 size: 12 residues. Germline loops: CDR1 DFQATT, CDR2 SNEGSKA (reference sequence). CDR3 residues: CSATGGTGELFF.

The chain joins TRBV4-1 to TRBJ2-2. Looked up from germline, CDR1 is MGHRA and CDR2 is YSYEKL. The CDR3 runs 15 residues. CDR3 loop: CASSQDSIGRGELFF.

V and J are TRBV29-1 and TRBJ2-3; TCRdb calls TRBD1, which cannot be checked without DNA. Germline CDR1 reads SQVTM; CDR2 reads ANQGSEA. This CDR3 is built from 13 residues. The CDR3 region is CSGGDRVPDTQYF.

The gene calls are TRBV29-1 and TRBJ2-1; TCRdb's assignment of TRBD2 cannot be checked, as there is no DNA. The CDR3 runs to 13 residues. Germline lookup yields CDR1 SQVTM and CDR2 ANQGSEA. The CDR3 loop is CSARQHPPNEQFF.

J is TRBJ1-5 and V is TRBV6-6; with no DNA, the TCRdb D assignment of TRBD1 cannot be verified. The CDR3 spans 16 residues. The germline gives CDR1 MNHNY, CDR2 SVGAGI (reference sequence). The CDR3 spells CASSPPGQGGNQPQHF.

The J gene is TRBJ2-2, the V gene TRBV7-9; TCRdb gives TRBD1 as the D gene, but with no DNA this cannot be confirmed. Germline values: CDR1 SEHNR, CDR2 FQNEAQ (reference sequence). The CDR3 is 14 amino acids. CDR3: CASTGAEFAGELFF.

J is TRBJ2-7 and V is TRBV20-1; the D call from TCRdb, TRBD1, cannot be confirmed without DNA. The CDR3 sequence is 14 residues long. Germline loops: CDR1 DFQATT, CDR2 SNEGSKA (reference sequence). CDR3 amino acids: CSARNRQGSYEQYF.

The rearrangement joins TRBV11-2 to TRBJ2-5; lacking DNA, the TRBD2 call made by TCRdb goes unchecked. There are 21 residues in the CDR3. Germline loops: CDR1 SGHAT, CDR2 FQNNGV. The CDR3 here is CASSLRTPGLAGDKTRETQYF.

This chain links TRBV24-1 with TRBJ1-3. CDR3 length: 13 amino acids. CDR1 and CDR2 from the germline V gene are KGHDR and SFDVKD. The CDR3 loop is CATGAGFQNTIYF.

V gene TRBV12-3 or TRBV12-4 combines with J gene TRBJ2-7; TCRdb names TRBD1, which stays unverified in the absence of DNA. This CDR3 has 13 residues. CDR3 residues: CASSSGENYEQYF.

The CDR3 here is CASSLETGDTQYF. The chain employs TRBV7-6 and TRBJ2-3; TCRdb picks TRBD1, but there is no DNA to check that call. CDR3 size: 13 residues. From germline, CDR1 is SGHVS and CDR2 FNYEAQ.

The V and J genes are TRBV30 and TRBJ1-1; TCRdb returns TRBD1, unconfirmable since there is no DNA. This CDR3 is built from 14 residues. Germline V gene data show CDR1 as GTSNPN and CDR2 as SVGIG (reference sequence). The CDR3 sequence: CAWTLGQGGTEAFF.

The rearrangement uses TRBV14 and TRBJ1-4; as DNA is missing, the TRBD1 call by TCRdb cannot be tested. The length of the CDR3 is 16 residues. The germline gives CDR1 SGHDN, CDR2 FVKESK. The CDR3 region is CASSQDWGGTNEKLFF.

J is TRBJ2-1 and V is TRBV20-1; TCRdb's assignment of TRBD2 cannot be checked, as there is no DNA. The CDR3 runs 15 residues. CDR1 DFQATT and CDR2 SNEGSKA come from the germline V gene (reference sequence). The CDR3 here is CSARSRDFSYNEQFF.